This T cell receptor (beta chain) was observed in a study of blood T cells in healthy people across ages. Findings and caveats of the study: Aged donors had fewer naive CD4+ cells and lower diversity than long-lived donors. It was held that diversity estimates obtained from one million T cells represented underestimates. Among T cells, TCR beta diversity per million cells dropped roughly linearly as age rose.

On this clonotype: Its target is unknown.

PCR was performed a second time for roughly 7 to 11 cycles using a sample-barcoded 5' primer and a J-beta primer mix. TCRdb redid the calling of the 5' RACE reads with MiXCR, one entry per CDR3 protein. This table has hundreds of thousands of distinct CDR3 sequences, about 20% appearing once. Germline assignment: CDR1 SGHRS and CDR2 YFSETQ. This CDR3 is 16 amino acids long. V was clipped by 3 bases and J by 3 bases; unmatched bases: 10. This rearrangement joins TRBV5-1 to TRBJ1-2; TRBD1 aligns across 8 bases. This TCR derives from a man aged 65 to 79 in good health. Sequencing used blood. The CDR3 coding sequence is TGCGCCAGCAGCTCACCGGGACAGGTTCGGGACTATGGCTACACCTTC. Protein product: CASSSPGQVRDYGYTF.